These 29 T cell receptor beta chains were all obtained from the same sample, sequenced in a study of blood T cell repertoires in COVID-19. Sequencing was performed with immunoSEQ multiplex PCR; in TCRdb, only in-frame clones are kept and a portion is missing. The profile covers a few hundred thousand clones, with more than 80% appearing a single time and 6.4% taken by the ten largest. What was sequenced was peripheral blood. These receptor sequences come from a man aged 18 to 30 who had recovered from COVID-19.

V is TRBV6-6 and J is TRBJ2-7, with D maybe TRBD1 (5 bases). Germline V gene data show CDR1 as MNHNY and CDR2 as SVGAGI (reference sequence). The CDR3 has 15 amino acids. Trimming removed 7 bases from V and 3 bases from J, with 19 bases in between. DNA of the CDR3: TGTGCCAGCACTCACGGCCAGGGTAGTGTCTACGAGCAGTACTTC. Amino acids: CASTHGQGSVYEQYF.

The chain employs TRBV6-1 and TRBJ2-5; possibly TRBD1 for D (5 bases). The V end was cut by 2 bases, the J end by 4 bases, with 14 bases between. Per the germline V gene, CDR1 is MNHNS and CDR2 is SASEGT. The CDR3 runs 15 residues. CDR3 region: CASSEPATRVETQYF. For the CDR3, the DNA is TGTGCCAGCAGTGAACCGGCAACCAGGGTAGAGACCCAGTACTTC.

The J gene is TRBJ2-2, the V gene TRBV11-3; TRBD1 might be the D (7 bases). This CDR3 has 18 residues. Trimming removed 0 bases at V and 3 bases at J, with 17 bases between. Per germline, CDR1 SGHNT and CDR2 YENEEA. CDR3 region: CASSLDQGGSSYTGELFF. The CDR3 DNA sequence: TGTGCCAGCAGCTTAGATCAGGGGGGTTCCTCGTACACCGGGGAGCTGTTTTTT.

CDR3 sequence reads: CASSPGGGRARSYNEQFF. In DNA form, the CDR3 reads TGTGCCAGCAGCCCCGGCGGCGGGAGGGCCCGTTCCTACAATGAGCAGTTCTTC. This rearrangement joins TRBV5-4 to TRBJ2-1; 9 bases are a match to TRBD2. V dropped 4 bases and J dropped 1; count of bases not matched to a gene: 12. CDR1 is SGHNT, CDR2 YYREEE, per germline (reference sequence). CDR3 size: 18 residues.

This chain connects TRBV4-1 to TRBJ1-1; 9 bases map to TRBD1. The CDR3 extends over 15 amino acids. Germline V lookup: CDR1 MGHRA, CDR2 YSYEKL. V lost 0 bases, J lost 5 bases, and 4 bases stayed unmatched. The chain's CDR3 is CASSQEGQGTTEAFF. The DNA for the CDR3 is TGCGCCAGCAGCCAAGAGGGACAGGGAACGACTGAAGCTTTCTTT.

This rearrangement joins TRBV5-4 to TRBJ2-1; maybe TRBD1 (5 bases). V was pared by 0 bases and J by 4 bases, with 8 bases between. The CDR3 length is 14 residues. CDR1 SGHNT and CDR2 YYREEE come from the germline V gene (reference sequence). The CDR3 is CASSLVDSYNEQFF. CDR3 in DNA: TGTGCCAGCAGCTTGGTTGACAGTTACAATGAGCAGTTCTTC.

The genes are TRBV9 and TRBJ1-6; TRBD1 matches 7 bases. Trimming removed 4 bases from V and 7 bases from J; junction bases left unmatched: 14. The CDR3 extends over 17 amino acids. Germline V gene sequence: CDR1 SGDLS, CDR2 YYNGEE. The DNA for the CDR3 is TGTGCCAGCAGCCCAACGACAGGGACAGTCGTAAATTCACCCCTCCACTTT. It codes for CASSPTTGTVVNSPLHF.

The CDR3 coding sequence is TGTGCCAGCAGTTTATTTAGCGGGAGGGATAACGAGCAGTACTTC. Translated: CASSLFSGRDNEQYF. The genes are TRBV27 and TRBJ2-7; TRBD2 matches at 11 bases. The ends lost 1 base at V and 5 bases at J; junction bases unmatched: 4. This CDR3 has 15 amino acids. Germline CDR1 reads MNHEY; CDR2 reads SMNVEV (reference sequence).

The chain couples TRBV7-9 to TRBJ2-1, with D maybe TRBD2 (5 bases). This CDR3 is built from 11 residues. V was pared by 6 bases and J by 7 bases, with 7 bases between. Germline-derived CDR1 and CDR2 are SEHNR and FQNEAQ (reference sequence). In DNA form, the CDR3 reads TGTGCCAGCAGAGAGCGGAATGAGCAGTTCTTC. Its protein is CASRERNEQFF.

The DNA for the CDR3 is TGTGCCTGTACCCACTCGGGACTAGCGGACAATGAGCAGTTCTTC. Translating gives CACTHSGLADNEQFF. This chain joins TRBV30 and TRBJ2-1, with 11 bases aligning to TRBD2. J lost 5 bases, V lost 6 bases, and 9 bases had no gene match. The CDR3 covers 15 residues. Germline assignment: CDR1 GTSNPN and CDR2 SVGIG (reference sequence).

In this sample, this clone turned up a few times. This CDR3 reads CASSLFGQGAGYGYTF. The DNA for the CDR3 is TGTGCCAGCAGTTTATTTGGGCAGGGGGCGGGTTATGGCTACACCTTC. This chain links TRBV27 with TRBJ1-2; 8 bases fit TRBD1. The CDR3 loop spans 16 amino acids. The junction had 9 bases not matched to a gene; V was cut back by 1 base and J by 5 bases. Germline lookup yields CDR1 MNHEY and CDR2 SMNVEV (reference sequence).

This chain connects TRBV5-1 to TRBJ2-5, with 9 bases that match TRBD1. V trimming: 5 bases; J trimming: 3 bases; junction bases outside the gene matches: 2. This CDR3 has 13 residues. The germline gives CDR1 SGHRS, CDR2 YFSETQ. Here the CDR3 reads CASRGQGKETQYF. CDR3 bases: TGCGCCAGCAGGGGACAGGGAAAAGAGACCCAGTACTTC. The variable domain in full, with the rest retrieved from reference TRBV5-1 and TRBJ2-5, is KAGVTQTPRYLIKTRGQQVTLSCSPISGHRSVSWYQQTPGQGLQFLFEYFSETQRNKGNFPGRFSGRQFSNSRSEMNVSTLELGDSALYLCASRGQGKETQYFGPGTRLLVL.

In nucleotides, the CDR3 is TGCGCCAGCAGCCAAGTGTCGGGCAGGGATCGGAGCGGGGAGCTGTTTTTT. This encodes CASSQVSGRDRSGELFF. The rearrangement joins TRBV4-3 to TRBJ2-2; a weak D match, TRBD1 (5 bases). Germline V gives CDR1 LGHNA, CDR2 YSLEER. The length of the CDR3 is 17 residues. V was cut by 1 base and J by 7 bases, with 19 bases left in between.

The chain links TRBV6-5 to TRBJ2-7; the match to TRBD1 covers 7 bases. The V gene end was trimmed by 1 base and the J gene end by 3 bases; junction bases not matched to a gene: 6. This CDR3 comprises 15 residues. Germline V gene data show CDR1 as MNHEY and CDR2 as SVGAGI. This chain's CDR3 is CASSYYSAGGYEQYF. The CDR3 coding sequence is TGTGCCAGCAGTTACTATTCGGCAGGGGGCTACGAGCAGTACTTC.

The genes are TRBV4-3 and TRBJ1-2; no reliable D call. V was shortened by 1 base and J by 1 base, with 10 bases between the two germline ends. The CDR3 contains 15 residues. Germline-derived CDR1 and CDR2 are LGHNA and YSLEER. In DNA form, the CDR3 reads TGCGCCAGCAGCCAAGCCGTGAGAAGTAACTATGGCTACACCTTC. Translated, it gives CASSQAVRSNYGYTF.

The CDR3 protein is CASQYSQIGFYGYTF. For the CDR3, the DNA is TGTGCCAGCCAGTATTCACAGATAGGTTTCTATGGCTACACCTTC. The V and J genes are TRBV5-5 and TRBJ1-2; the D is unclear. This CDR3 has 15 residues. Trimming took 7 bases from V and 4 from J, leaving 20 bases between them. Germline CDR1 reads SGHKS; CDR2 reads YYEKEE (reference sequence).

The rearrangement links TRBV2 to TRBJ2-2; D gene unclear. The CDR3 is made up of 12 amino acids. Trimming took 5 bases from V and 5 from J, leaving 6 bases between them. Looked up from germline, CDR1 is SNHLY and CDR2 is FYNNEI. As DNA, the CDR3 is TGTGCCAGCAGTCTAATTACCGGGGAGCTGTTTTTT. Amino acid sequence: CASSLITGELFF.

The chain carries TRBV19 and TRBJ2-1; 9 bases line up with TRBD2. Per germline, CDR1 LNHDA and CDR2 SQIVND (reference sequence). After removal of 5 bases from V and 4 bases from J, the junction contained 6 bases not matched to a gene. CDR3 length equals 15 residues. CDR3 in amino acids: CASSSNLAGYNEQFF. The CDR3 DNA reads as TGTGCCAGTAGTTCCAACCTAGCGGGGTACAATGAGCAGTTCTTC.

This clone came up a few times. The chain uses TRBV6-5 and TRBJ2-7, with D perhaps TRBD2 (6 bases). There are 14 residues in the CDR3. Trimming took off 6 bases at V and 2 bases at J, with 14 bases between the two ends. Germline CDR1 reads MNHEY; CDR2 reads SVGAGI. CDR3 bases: TGTGCCAGCAGGCCGGGACTCCTTCCCTACGAGCAGTACTTC. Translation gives CASRPGLLPYEQYF.

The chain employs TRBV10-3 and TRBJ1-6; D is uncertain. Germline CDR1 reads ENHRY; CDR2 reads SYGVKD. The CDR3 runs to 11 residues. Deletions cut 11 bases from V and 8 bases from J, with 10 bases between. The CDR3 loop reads CAAGYDSPLHF. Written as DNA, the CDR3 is TGTGCCGCGGGATACGATTCACCCCTCCACTTT.

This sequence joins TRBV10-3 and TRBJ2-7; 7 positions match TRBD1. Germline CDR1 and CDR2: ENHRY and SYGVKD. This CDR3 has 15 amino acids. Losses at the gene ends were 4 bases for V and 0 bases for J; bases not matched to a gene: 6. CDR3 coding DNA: TGTGCCATCAGTGCCGGGACAGCGAGCTCCTACGAGCAGTACTTC. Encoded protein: CAISAGTASSYEQYF.

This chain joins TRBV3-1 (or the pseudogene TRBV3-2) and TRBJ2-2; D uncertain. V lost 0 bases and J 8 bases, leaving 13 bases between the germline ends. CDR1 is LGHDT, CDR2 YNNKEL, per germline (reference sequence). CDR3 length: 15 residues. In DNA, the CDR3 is TGTGCCAGCAGCCAAGATTCAGTAACAAGAGGGGAGCTGTTTTTT. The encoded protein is CASSQDSVTRGELFF.

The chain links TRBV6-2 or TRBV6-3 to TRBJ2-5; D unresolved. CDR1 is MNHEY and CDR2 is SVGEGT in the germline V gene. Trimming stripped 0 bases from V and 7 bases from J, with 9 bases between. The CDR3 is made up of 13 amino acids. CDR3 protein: CASSYSFPGTQYF. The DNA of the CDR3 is TGTGCCAGCAGTTACTCGTTTCCGGGGACCCAGTACTTC.

CDR3 amino acids: CASSYLSGTGSSAFF. The CDR3 DNA follows: TGTGCCAGCAGTTACCTCTCAGGGACAGGGTCGAGTGCTTTCTTT. The chain uses TRBV6-5 and TRBJ1-1, with TRBD1 matching 9 bases. Trimming removed 2 bases from V and 11 bases from J; junction bases left unmatched: 12. This CDR3 is built from 15 residues. Germline V gene sequence: CDR1 MNHEY, CDR2 SVGAGI.

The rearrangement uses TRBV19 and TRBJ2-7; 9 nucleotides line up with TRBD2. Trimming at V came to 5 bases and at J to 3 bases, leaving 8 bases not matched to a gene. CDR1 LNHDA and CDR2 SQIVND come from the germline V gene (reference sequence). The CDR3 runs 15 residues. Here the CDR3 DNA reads TGTGCCAGTAGTCCTGGACTAGCGCTACACTACGAGCAGTACTTC. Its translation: CASSPGLALHYEQYF.

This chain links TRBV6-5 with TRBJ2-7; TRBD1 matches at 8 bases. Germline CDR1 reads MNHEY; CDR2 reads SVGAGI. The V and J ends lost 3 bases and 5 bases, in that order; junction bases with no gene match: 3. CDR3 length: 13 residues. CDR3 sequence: CASSYLTGDEQYF. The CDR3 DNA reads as TGTGCCAGCAGTTATTTGACAGGGGACGAGCAGTACTTC.

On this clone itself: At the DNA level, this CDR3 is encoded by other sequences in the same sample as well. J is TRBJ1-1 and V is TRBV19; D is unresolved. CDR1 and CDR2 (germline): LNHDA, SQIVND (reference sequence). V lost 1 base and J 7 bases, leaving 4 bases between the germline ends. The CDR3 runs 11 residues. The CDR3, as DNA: TGTGCCAGTAGTATAGGTCTTGAAGCTTTCTTT. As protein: CASSIGLEAFF.

The CDR3 region has the DNA TGCAGCGTTTTCTCCTTCAGGGGGAACACTGAAGCTTTCTTT. Translation: CSVFSFRGNTEAFF. The chain is built from TRBV29-1 and TRBJ1-1; maybe TRBD1 (6 bases). Germline V gene sequence: CDR1 SQVTM, CDR2 ANQGSEA. With 5 bases removed from V and 1 base from J, the gap between germline ends came to 14 bases. The length of the CDR3 is 14 residues.

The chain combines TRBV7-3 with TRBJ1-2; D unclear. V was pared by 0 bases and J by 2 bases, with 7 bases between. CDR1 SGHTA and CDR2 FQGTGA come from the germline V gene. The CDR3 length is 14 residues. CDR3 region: CASSLTPGNYGYTF. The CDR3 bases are TGTGCCAGCAGCTTAACCCCGGGGAACTATGGCTACACCTTC.